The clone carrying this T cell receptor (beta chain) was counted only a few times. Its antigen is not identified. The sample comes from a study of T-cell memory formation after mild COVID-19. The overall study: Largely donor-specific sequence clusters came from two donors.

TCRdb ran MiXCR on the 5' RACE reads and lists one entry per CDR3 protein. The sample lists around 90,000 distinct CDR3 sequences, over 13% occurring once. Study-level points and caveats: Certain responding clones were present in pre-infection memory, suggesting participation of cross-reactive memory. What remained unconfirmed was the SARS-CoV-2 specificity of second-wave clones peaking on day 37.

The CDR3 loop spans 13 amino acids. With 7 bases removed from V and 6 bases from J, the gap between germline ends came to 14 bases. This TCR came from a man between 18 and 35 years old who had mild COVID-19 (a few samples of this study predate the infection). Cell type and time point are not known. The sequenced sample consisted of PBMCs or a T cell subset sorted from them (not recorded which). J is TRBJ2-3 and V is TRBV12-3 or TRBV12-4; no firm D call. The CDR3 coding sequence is TGTGCCAGCACCTCTCCGCTCCGGGATACGCAGTATTTT. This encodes CASTSPLRDTQYF.